This TCR beta chain was found in a study of shared clonotypes between healthy human individuals. Findings and limits, study-wide: Naive subsets tended to show greater estimated richness than memory subsets.

Clones were sequenced by immunoSEQ multiplex PCR, and TCRdb holds only the in-frame ones, with some missing. Here the sample spans roughly 100,000 clones, roughly 66% being singletons. Concerning this clone itself: Antigen: not known.

CDR1 and CDR2 (germline): MGHDK, SYGVNS. The V and J ends lost 7 bases and 7 bases respectively, with 14 bases between them. The CDR3 has 12 amino acids. Sequencing was performed on memory CD8+ T cells sorted from blood. Specified subset: CD45RO+ cells pooled with CCR7-negative TemRA cells. This receptor was taken from a woman younger than 45 in good health. The rearrangement links TRBV25-1 to TRBJ2-7, with a tentative D call TRBD2 (6 bases). CDR3 region: CASNSVGGEQYF. The CDR3 DNA follows: TGTGCCAGCAATTCGGTGGGAGGAGAGCAGTACTTC.